The present TCR beta chain was sequenced within a study of blood T cell repertoires in COVID-19. On the study more broadly: Samples came from the United States, Italy and Spain, spanning acute and convalescent COVID-19. The analysed material was cDNA or gDNA that came from T cells, B-cell-depleted T cells, or PBMCs.

In the original workflow: Reference gene primer amplification gave nucleated cell count estimates. The method was immunoSEQ multiplex PCR; TCRdb's version includes in-frame clones alone and lacks a portion of them. V and J calls plus clone size are reproduced from that table; the DNA served to infer D and trimming. The sample consists of hundreds of thousands of clones, around 90% of them appearing once. Sequencing was carried out using peripheral blood. The source of this sequence is a man in his late teens or twenties with active or convalescent COVID-19.

The CDR3 sequence: CASRRESSYNSPLHF. CDR3 in DNA: TGCGCCAGCCGTCGGGAGAGCTCCTATAATTCACCCCTCCACTTT. The rearrangement uses TRBV4-3 and TRBJ1-6; D unclear. Trimming pared 8 bases from V and 0 bases from J, leaving 11 bases between. Germline CDR1 LGHNA, CDR2 YSLEER. This CDR3 region has 15 residues.